The clone carrying this T cell receptor beta chain has just a few counts. Its target is unknown. The data originate from a study of blood T cells in healthy people across ages. Findings and caveats of the study: Expanded clonotype shifts may have been confounded, as the donors had an unknown CMV status.

A J-beta primer mix and a sample-barcoded 5' primer were used in a second PCR of about 6 to 12 cycles. Every cDNA was tagged by a template-switch adaptor with 12 random nucleotides. The yield of each sample was at least 3 million CDR3-containing paired-end reads. TCRdb recomputed calls from the 5' RACE reads with MiXCR, one row per CDR3 protein. The table lists some 640,000 distinct CDR3 sequences, about 52% of them singletons. Unmatched junction bases numbered 4, after V lost 5 bases and J lost 1 base. CDR1 is SQVTM and CDR2 is ANQGSEA in the germline V gene. The CDR3 consists of 14 residues. The rearrangement uses TRBV29-1 and TRBJ2-2; 7 bases match TRBD1. The receptor was isolated from a woman aged 55-70 years in good health. The sequenced sample was blood. The CDR3 coding sequence is TGCAGCGTTCTGAGACAGGGGAACACCGGGGAGCTGTTTTTT. Protein: CSVLRQGNTGELFF.